This TCR beta chain is from a study of shared clonotypes between healthy human individuals. Methods used by the authors: Owing to the provision of junction-only sequences devoid of quality scores by immunoSEQ, filtering differed. Using immunoSEQ multiplex PCR, the repertoire was profiled, and TCRdb retains in-frame clones only, with some absent. The V and J calls and clone size were taken over from that table, and D and trimming were inferred from the DNA. This table holds about 580,000 clones, 95% to 98% found once. Study-wide results and limits: Tissue TCR repertoires likely differ from these blood-only repertoires.

Selected positively for CCR7 and CD45RO-negative, naive CD8 cells excluded terminally differentiated effector memory CD45RA+ cells. This CDR3 region has 14 residues. Germline CDR1 reads SQVTM; CDR2 reads ANQGSEA. V dropped 7 bases and J dropped 4; count of bases not matched to a gene: 5. About this clone itself: The target antigen is unknown.

The specimen sequenced was naive CD8+ T cells sorted from blood. The sequence came from a man aged 25-45 years in good health. V and J are TRBV29-1 and TRBJ2-1, with 12 bases aligning to TRBD2. CDR3 sequence: CSGWTSGMYNEQFF. The CDR3 nucleotides read TGCAGCGGATGGACTAGCGGGATGTACAATGAGCAGTTCTTC.